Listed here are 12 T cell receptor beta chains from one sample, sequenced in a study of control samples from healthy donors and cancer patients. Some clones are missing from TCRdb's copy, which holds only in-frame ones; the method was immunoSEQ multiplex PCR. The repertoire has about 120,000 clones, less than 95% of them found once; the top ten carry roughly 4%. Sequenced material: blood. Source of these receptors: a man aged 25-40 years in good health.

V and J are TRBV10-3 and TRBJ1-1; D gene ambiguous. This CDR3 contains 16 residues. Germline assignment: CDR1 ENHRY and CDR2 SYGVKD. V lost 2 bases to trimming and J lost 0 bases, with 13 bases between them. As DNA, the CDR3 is TGTGCCATCAGTGAGGTGGGAGGGTTCCTGAACACTGAAGCTTTCTTT. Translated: CAISEVGGFLNTEAFF.

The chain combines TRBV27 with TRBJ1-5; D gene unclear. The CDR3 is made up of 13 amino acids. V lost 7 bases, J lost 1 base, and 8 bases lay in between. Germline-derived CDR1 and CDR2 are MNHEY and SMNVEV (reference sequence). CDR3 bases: TGTGCCAGCATGGGCGGGAGCAATCAGCCCCAGCATTTT. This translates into CASMGGSNQPQHF.

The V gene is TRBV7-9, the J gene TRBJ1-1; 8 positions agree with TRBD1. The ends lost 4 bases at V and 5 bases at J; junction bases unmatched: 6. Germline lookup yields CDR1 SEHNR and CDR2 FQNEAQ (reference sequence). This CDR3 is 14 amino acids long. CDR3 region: CASSSGQGETEAFF. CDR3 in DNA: TGTGCCAGCAGCTCCGGACAGGGAGAAACTGAAGCTTTCTTT.

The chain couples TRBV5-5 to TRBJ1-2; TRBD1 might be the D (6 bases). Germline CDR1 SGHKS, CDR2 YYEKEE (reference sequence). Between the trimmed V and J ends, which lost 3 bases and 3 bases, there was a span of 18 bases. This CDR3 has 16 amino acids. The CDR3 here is CASSSGPRGFDYGYTF. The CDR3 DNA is TGTGCCAGCAGCTCCGGTCCCAGGGGCTTTGACTATGGCTACACCTTC.

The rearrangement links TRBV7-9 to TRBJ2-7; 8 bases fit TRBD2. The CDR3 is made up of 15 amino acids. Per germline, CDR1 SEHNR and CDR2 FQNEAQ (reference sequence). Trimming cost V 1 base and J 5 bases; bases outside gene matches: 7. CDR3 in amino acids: CASSLVGSGVNEQYF. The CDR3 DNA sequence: TGTGCCAGCAGCTTAGTGGGTAGCGGGGTCAACGAGCAGTACTTC.

CDR3 coding DNA: TGTGCCAGCAGCTTAAGCAGGAACACCGGGGAGCTGTTTTTT. This encodes CASSLSRNTGELFF. The chain recombines TRBV7-9 with TRBJ2-2; unclear D gene. The V and J ends lost 2 bases and 1 base respectively, with 5 bases between them. CDR3 size: 14 residues. Per germline, CDR1 SEHNR and CDR2 FQNEAQ (reference sequence).

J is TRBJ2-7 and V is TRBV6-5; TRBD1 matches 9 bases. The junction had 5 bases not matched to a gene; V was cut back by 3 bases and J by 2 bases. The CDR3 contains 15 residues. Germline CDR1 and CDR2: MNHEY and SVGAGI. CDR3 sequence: CASSYKGQGPYEQYF. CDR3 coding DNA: TGTGCCAGCAGTTATAAGGGACAGGGTCCCTACGAGCAGTACTTC.

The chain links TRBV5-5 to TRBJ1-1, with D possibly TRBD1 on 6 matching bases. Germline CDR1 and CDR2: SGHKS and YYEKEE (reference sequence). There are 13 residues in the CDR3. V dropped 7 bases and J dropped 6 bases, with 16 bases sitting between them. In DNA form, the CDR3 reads TGTGCCAGCTTACCGGACAGATTCTCTGAAGCTTTCTTT. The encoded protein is CASLPDRFSEAFF.

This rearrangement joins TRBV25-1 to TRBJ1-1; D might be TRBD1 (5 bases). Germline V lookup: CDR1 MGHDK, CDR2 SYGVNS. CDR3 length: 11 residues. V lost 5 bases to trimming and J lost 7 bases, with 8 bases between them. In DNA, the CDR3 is TGTGCCAGCAGTTGGGACGGTGAAGCTTTCTTT. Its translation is CASSWDGEAFF. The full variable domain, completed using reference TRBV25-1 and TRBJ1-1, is EADIYQTPRYLVIGTGKKITLECSQTMGHDKMYWYQQDPGMELHLIHYSYGVNSTEKGDLSSESTVSRIRTEHFPLTLESARPSHTSQYLCASSWDGEAFFGQGTRLTVV.

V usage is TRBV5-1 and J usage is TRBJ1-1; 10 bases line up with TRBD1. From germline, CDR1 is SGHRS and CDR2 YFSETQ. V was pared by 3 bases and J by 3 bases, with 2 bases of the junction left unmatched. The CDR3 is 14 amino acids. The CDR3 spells CASSYGQGDTEAFF. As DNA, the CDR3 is TGCGCCAGCAGCTACGGACAGGGGGACACTGAAGCTTTCTTT.

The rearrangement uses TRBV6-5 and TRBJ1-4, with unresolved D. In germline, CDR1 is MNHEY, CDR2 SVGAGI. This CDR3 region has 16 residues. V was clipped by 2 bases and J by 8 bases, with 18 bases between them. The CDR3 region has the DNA TGTGCCAGCAGTTACGACCAGGTTGGCTATAGGGAAAAACTGTTTTTT. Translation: CASSYDQVGYREKLFF.

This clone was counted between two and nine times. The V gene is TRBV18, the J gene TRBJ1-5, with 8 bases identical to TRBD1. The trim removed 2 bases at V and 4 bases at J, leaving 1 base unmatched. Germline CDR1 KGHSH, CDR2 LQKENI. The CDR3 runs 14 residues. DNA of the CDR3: TGTGCCAGCTCACCAGGGACAGGTAATCAGCCCCAGCATTTT. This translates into CASSPGTGNQPQHF.